This is a list of T cell receptor beta chains from one sample in a study of blood T cell repertoires in COVID-19. The assay was immunoSEQ multiplex PCR, and TCRdb's table has in-frame clones only and misses some. Here the sample spans 150,000 to 250,000 clones, about 85% being singletons. The source material was peripheral blood. These receptors were taken from a woman between 40 and 55 years old with COVID-19, enrolled during active disease. Each CDR3 is given with its conserved first and last residue. The order of the fields is J gene, V gene, CDR3 protein.

J gene: -; V gene: TRBV19; CDR3 protein: CASSKQTGGAGELFF
J gene: TRBJ1-2; V gene: TRBV6-1; CDR3 protein: CASTEKAGRSYGYTF
J gene: TRBJ2-1; V gene: TRBV7-2; CDR3 protein: CASSLGQNNEQFF
J gene: TRBJ2-2; V gene: TRBV5-1; CDR3 protein: CASTRTGGPNTGELFF
J gene: TRBJ2-7; V gene: TRBV7-2; CDR3 protein: CASSLVASYEQYF
J gene: TRBJ2-5; V gene: TRBV5-1; CDR3 protein: CASSSPTGQGATQYF
J gene: TRBJ1-6; V gene: TRBV5-4; CDR3 protein: CASSRGGVVNSPLHF
J gene: TRBJ2-2; V gene: TRBV5-5; CDR3 protein: CASSPHNGELFF
J gene: TRBJ2-7; V gene: TRBV5-4; CDR3 protein: CASSLGPPQREQYF
J gene: TRBJ2-1; V gene: TRBV7-6; CDR3 protein: CASSLAAGAKGEQFF
J gene: TRBJ1-6; V gene: TRBV7-2; CDR3 protein: CASSPGQGHNSPLHF
J gene: TRBJ2-7; V gene: TRBV2; CDR3 protein: CASTRQDREQYF
J gene: TRBJ1-5; V gene: TRBV6-2/TRBV6-3; CDR3 protein: CASSLTGLDQPQHF
J gene: TRBJ2-7; V gene: TRBV4-1; CDR3 protein: CASSQANWAGVGNEQYF
J gene: TRBJ1-1; V gene: TRBV18; CDR3 protein: CASSMDRANTEAFF
J gene: TRBJ2-7; V gene: TRBV10-2; CDR3 protein: CASSIAGSPYEQYF
J gene: TRBJ2-1; V gene: TRBV6-2/TRBV6-3; CDR3 protein: CASSYQGRTYNEQFF
J gene: TRBJ1-2; V gene: TRBV27; CDR3 protein: CASSSITGGGGYTF
J gene: TRBJ1-1; V gene: TRBV9; CDR3 protein: CASSPQGQNTEAFF
J gene: TRBJ2-5; V gene: TRBV2; CDR3 protein: CASSLTSGKETQYF